This T cell receptor (beta chain) appears in the sequencing data of a study of T cell clonotyping in hematopoietic cell transplantation. Study summary: Cytoreduction preceded collection of pretransplant recipient samples. Study-wide results and caveats: Few recipient clonotypes overlapped donors; over 97% were de novo at given depth. Recipient TCR diversity dropped after transplant; expanded clonotypes rose from day 30 to 180.

This clone was seen just once. Its antigen is undetermined. TCRdb's table, derived via immunoSEQ multiplex PCR, lists solely in-frame clones and lacks some. Of tens of thousands of clones detected, under 90% appear once; the ten largest clones hold roughly 3.5%. Time point denoted: recipient sample about 28 days before transplant, after cytoreduction. The V gene's germline CDR1 is PRHDT and CDR2 FYEKMQ (reference sequence). CDR3 size: 12 residues. V was shortened by 2 bases and J by 7 bases, with 6 bases between the two germline ends. The specimen comprised peripheral blood mononuclear cells, sampled before stem cell transplant. This rearrangement joins TRBV13 to TRBJ1-5; D uncertain. The TCR was taken from a man between 18 and 29 years old with biphenotypic leukemia. Some clones in this sample may be carry-over from other donors' samples. DNA of the CDR3: TGTGCCAGCAGCTTATCAGGCCAGCCCCAGCATTTT. Amino acids: CASSLSGQPQHF.